A selection of T cell receptor beta chains follows, all from one sample in a study. Each CDR3 protein is one row after TCRdb ran MiXCR on the 5' RACE reads. The data hold 40,000 to 65,000 distinct CDR3 sequences, with more than 20% observed a single time. The sequencing input was tumor-infiltrating naive CD4+ T cells sorted from the breast tumor. The receptor source for this set is a female donor with breast cancer. Each CDR3 is given with its conserved first and last residue. Each record gives: D gene, clone size, V gene, J gene, CDR3 protein, CDR3 DNA. A D gene is named only where the DNA matches it firmly. Clone size, where shown, is once, few, many, or a class for clones that have expanded.

.	.	TRBV7-9	TRBJ2-3	CASTPLGSESTGTQYF	TGTGCCAGCACCCCCCTCGGGTCAGAAAGCACAGGTACGCAGTATTTT
.	many	TRBV7-2	TRBJ2-3	CASSLGWRTDTQYF	TGTGCCAGCAGCTTAGGGTGGCGCACAGATACGCAGTATTTT
.	medium-sized	TRBV4-2	TRBJ1-2	CASSQVGEAPEGYGYTF	TGTGCCAGCAGCCAAGTGGGGGAGGCTCCGGAGGGCTATGGCTACACCTTC
TRBD2	.	TRBV5-4	TRBJ2-2	CASSLDQREYGELFF	TGTGCCAGCAGCTTAGACCAGCGGGAGTACGGGGAGCTGTTTTTT
TRBD1	.	TRBV5-1	TRBJ1-2	CASGDQGEIYGYTF	TGCGCCAGCGGCGATCAGGGGGAAATCTATGGCTACACCTTC
.	few	TRBV7-2	TRBJ2-7	CASSPRTGEQYF	TGTGCCAGCAGCCCCCGGACTGGAGAGCAGTACTTC
.	many	TRBV5-1	TRBJ1-1	CASSLGGNAEAFF	TGCGCCAGCAGCTTGGGAGGGAACGCTGAAGCTTTCTTT
TRBD2	.	TRBV6-5	TRBJ2-7	CASSSTTSGGARYEQYF	TGTGCCAGCAGTTCCACAACTAGCGGGGGGGCCCGGTACGAGCAGTACTTC
TRBD2	many	TRBV30	TRBJ2-3	CAWSRSGGTDTQYF	TGTGCCTGGAGTAGGAGCGGGGGCACAGATACGCAGTATTTT
TRBD1	few	TRBV7-9	TRBJ1-2	CASSPRTGVNYGYTF	TGTGCCAGCAGCCCACGGACAGGGGTTAACTATGGCTACACCTTC
TRBD1	few	TRBV7-3	TRBJ1-1	CASSPTGGSNTEAFF	TGTGCCAGCAGCCCTACAGGGGGCTCTAACACTGAAGCTTTCTTT
.	once	TRBV6-5	TRBJ2-3	CASSGLTDTQYF	TGTGCCAGCAGCGGGCTCACAGATACCCAGTATTTT